This record covers a single T cell receptor (beta chain). Its antigen is still unknown. Together with a sample-barcoded 5' primer, a J-beta primer mix was included in a second PCR lasting about 7 to 11 cycles. Each cDNA molecule was tagged by a template-switch adaptor with 12 random nucleotides. A single record per CDR3 protein comes from TCRdb applying MiXCR to the 5' RACE reads. Among around 1,600,000 distinct CDR3 sequences listed, less than 45% were seen once. The data belong to a study of blood T cells in healthy people across ages. Study observations and caveats: Older age coincided with a roughly linear decline in TCR beta diversity per million T cells.

This clonotype was obtained from a woman under 30 in good health. The source material was blood.

Written as DNA, the CDR3 is TGTGCCAGCAGTCCACAGGGATGGGACACAGATACGCAGTATTTT. Its translation is CASSPQGWDTDTQYF. The chain employs TRBV2 and TRBJ2-3; D perhaps matches TRBD1 (6 bases). The CDR3 covers 15 residues. Per the germline V gene, CDR1 is SNHLY and CDR2 is FYNNEI. V gave up 5 bases and J gave up 2 bases, with 14 bases separating them.